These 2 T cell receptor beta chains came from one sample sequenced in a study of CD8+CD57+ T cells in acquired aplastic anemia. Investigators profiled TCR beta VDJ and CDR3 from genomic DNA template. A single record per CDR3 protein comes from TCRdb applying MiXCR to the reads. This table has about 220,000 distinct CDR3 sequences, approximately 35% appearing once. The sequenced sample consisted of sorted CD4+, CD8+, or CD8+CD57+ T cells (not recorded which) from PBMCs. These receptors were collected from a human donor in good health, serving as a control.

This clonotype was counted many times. As DNA, the CDR3 is TGTGCCAGCAGCAAAGGACTAGCGGGAGTCAATGAGCAGTTCTTC. This codes for CASSKGLAGVNEQFF. This rearrangement joins TRBV7-6 to TRBJ2-1, with 13 bases matching TRBD2. The CDR3 spans 15 residues. Germline lookup yields CDR1 SGHVS and CDR2 FNYEAQ. With V trimmed by 5 bases and J by 6 bases, 4 bases remained unmatched.

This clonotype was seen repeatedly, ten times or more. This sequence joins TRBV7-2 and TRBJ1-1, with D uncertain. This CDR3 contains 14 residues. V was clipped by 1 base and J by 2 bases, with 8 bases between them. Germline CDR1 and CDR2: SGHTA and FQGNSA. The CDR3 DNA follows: TGTGCCAGCAGCTTAGGACATCTTAACACTGAAGCTTTCTTT. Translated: CASSLGHLNTEAFF.